Following are 30 T cell receptor beta chains from one sample sequenced in a study of T cells after yellow fever vaccination. MiXCR was run by TCRdb on the 5' RACE reads, yielding one entry per CDR3 protein. In the table there are around 350,000 distinct CDR3 sequences, under 7.5% of which are singletons. The sequencing here drew on PBMCs, taken 5 days after the yellow fever booster vaccination. The receptors were sampled from a man younger than 45 who received the YFV17D yellow fever vaccine.

The sample holds a few counts of this clonotype. The chain carries TRBV5-1 and TRBJ2-7; D unresolved. The germline V gene has CDR1 SGHRS and CDR2 YFSETQ. The V end was cut by 2 bases, the J end by 7 bases, with 16 bases between. The CDR3 has 14 amino acids. CDR3 nucleotides: TGCGCCAGCAGCTTACGACAAAGCCCTGGGGAGCAGTACTTC. It is translated as CASSLRQSPGEQYF.

This clonotype was seen a handful of times. The chain recombines TRBV20-1 with TRBJ2-7; the match to TRBD2 covers 7 bases. In germline, CDR1 is DFQATT, CDR2 SNEGSKA (reference sequence). The CDR3 spans 15 residues. Trimming took 3 bases from V and 1 from J; bases not matched to a gene: 9. The CDR3 sequence is CSASSPWRESYEQYF. CDR3 nucleotide sequence: TGCAGTGCTAGTTCCCCGTGGCGGGAGTCCTACGAGCAGTACTTC.

The J gene is TRBJ2-1, the V gene TRBV5-5; TRBD1 matches at 8 bases. Germline trimming cut 5 bases from V and 8 bases from J; bases unmatched to any gene: 12. The CDR3 sequence is 15 residues long. CDR1 and CDR2 from the germline V gene are SGHKS and YYEKEE (reference sequence). In DNA form, the CDR3 reads TGTGCCAGCAGTCTTTTCCAGGGGGCTGGGGATGAGCAGTTCTTC. Its protein is CASSLFQGAGDEQFF. The full variable domain, in which reference TRBV5-5 and TRBJ2-1 provide the parts outside the CDR3, is DAGVTQSPTHLIKTRGQQVTLRCSPISGHKSVSWYQQVLGQGPQFIFQYYEKEERGRGNFPDRFSARQFPNYSSELNVNALLLGDSALYLCASSLFQGAGDEQFFGPGTRLTVL.

This clonotype has more than one count but fewer than ten. This chain joins TRBV5-4 and TRBJ2-1; the match to TRBD1 covers 12 bases. The germline V gene has CDR1 SGHNT and CDR2 YYREEE (reference sequence). The CDR3 contains 18 residues. V lost 3 bases, J lost 4 bases, and 11 bases stayed unmatched. CDR3 nucleotide sequence: TGTGCCAGCAGCTCGGGACAGGGGGCAGCACGGTTATACAATGAGCAGTTCTTC. Residues: CASSSGQGAARLYNEQFF.

The V gene is TRBV23-1, the J gene TRBJ2-1, with D hard to call. Being an ORF, TRBV23-1 has a function that is uncertain. V gave up 0 bases and J gave up 7 bases, with 10 bases separating them. This CDR3 region has 14 residues. CDR3 sequence: CASSQSPSLNEQFF. The CDR3 nucleotides are TGCGCCAGCAGTCAATCGCCCAGCTTGAATGAGCAGTTCTTC.

This chain joins TRBV29-1 and TRBJ2-2; D is perhaps TRBD1 or TRBD2 (5 bases each). Per germline, CDR1 SQVTM and CDR2 ANQGSEA. The CDR3 covers 14 residues. V was pared by 4 bases and J by 5 bases, with 14 bases between. Here the CDR3 reads CSVVRGWGTGELFF. The CDR3 DNA sequence: TGCAGCGTTGTAAGGGGTTGGGGGACCGGGGAGCTGTTTTTT.

This sequence joins TRBV18 and TRBJ2-2; TRBD2 aligns across 10 bases. This CDR3 contains 19 residues. Germline V gene lookup returns CDR1 KGHSH and CDR2 LQKENI. V lost 1 base and J lost 0; bases outside the gene matches: 8. The CDR3 region has the DNA TGTGCCAGCTCACCACGCGGGACTAGCGTCCCATCGAACACCGGGGAGCTGTTTTTT. As protein: CASSPRGTSVPSNTGELFF. Based on the CDR3 plus reference TRBV18 and TRBJ2-2, the full variable domain is NAGVMQNPRHLVRRRGQEARLRCSPMKGHSHVYWYRQLPEEGLKFMVYLQKENIIDESGMPKERFSAEFPKEGPSILRIQQVVRGDSAAYFCASSPRGTSVPSNTGELFFGEGSRLTVL.

This clonotype was observed a handful of times. The chain couples TRBV20-1 to TRBJ2-3, with 12 bases identical to TRBD2. J lost 10 bases, V lost 6 bases, and 11 bases had no gene match. The germline gives CDR1 DFQATT, CDR2 SNEGSKA (reference sequence). The CDR3 consists of 14 residues. Written as DNA, the CDR3 is TGCAGTGCGCTAGCGGGAGGGCCCGGTTCTCCGCAGTATTTT. Its protein is CSALAGGPGSPQYF.

This clonotype came up a few times. The chain is built from TRBV6-2 or TRBV6-3 and TRBJ1-1; TRBD1 aligns across 7 bases. J was trimmed by 6 bases and V by 2 bases; bases with no gene match: 6. CDR3 length: 14 residues. The germline CDR1 and CDR2 sequences are MNHEY and SVGEGT. DNA for the CDR3: TGTGCCAGCAGTTACATTGACAGGGCTGCTGAAGCTTTCTTT. Its protein product is CASSYIDRAAEAFF.

The chain has TRBV14 and TRBJ2-1; D is undetermined. The V and J ends lost 4 bases and 11 bases respectively, with 12 bases between them. The length of the CDR3 is 12 residues. CDR1 is SGHDN and CDR2 is FVKESK in the germline V gene. The CDR3 here is CASSRDSRKQFF. The DNA for the CDR3 is TGTGCCAGCAGCCGAGACTCGCGGAAGCAGTTCTTC. The variable domain in full, completed from reference TRBV14 and TRBJ2-1, reads EAGVTQFPSHSVIEKGQTVTLRCDPISGHDNLYWYRRVMGKEIKFLLHFVKESKQDESGMPNNRFLAERTGGTYSTLKVQPAELEDSGVYFCASSRDSRKQFFGPGTRLTVL.

This clonotype was counted a few times. CDR3 DNA sequence: TGTGCCAGCAGCTTAGATCGGGTAGATACGCAGTATTTT. It codes for CASSLDRVDTQYF. This chain connects TRBV7-3 to TRBJ2-3; D is ambiguous. CDR1 and CDR2 (germline): SGHTA, FQGTGA. V lost 2 bases to trimming and J lost 5 bases, with 8 bases between them. The CDR3 contains 13 residues.

This chain links TRBV4-3 with TRBJ1-2; no reliable D call. This CDR3 region has 15 residues. Germline loops: CDR1 LGHNA, CDR2 YSLEER. Trimming stripped 1 base from V and 1 base from J, with 10 bases between. CDR3 sequence reads: CASSQVDGLNYGYTF. For the CDR3, the DNA is TGCGCCAGCAGCCAAGTAGACGGCCTTAACTATGGCTACACCTTC.

In this sample, this clonotype turned up a few times. V gene TRBV27 combines with J gene TRBJ2-6; weak D call: TRBD2 (6 bases). V dropped 8 bases and J dropped 6 bases, with 23 bases sitting between them. CDR1 and CDR2 from the germline V gene are MNHEY and SMNVEV (reference sequence). The CDR3 extends over 17 amino acids. Here the CDR3 reads CASGGTGVFSKANVLTF. DNA for the CDR3: TGTGCCAGCGGGGGGACTGGGGTCTTTAGTAAGGCCAACGTCCTGACTTTC.

V usage is TRBV3-1 and J usage is TRBJ2-7; TRBD2 matches at 16 bases. Germline lookup yields CDR1 LGHDT and CDR2 YNNKEL (reference sequence). The CDR3 covers 18 residues. The DNA of the CDR3 is TGTACCTTCTGGGTGGGACTAGCGGGAGGGCCAAACGTCCACGAGCAGTACTTC. Translated: CTFWVGLAGGPNVHEQYF.

The rearrangement uses TRBV15 and TRBJ2-1; possibly TRBD1 or TRBD2 for D (5 bases each). Germline values: CDR1 LNHNV, CDR2 YYDKDF (reference sequence). The CDR3 extends over 15 amino acids. Trimming took 0 bases from V and 2 from J, leaving 8 bases between them. The chain's CDR3 is CATSRDRDPYNEQFF. The CDR3, as DNA: TGTGCCACCAGCAGAGATCGGGACCCCTACAATGAGCAGTTCTTC.

This clonotype occurred many times. The V and J genes are TRBV12-3 or TRBV12-4 and TRBJ2-7; D is unresolved. Trimming stripped 7 bases from V and 3 bases from J, with 7 bases between. This CDR3 has 11 residues. For the CDR3, the DNA is TGTGCCAGCACCCTCGGCTACGAGCAGTACTTC. Translating gives CASTLGYEQYF.

The genes are TRBV12-3 or TRBV12-4 and TRBJ2-3; D might be TRBD2 (6 bases). V was cut by 3 bases and J by 5 bases, with 15 bases left in between. This CDR3 is built from 15 residues. The CDR3 is CASSFRQGGLDTQYF. CDR3 nucleotide sequence: TGTGCCAGCAGTTTTCGGCAGGGAGGCCTAGATACGCAGTATTTT.

The rearrangement links TRBV12-3 or TRBV12-4 to TRBJ1-1, with 7 bases matching TRBD1. With 3 bases clipped from V and 5 bases from J, the junction kept 6 bases outside the gene matches. The CDR3 loop spans 14 amino acids. CDR3: CASSFQGGITEAFF. CDR3 in DNA: TGTGCCAGCAGTTTTCAGGGGGGAATAACTGAAGCTTTCTTT.

A few counts support this clonotype. The CDR3 spells CASSLRPREGLEYNEQFF. The CDR3 nucleotides read TGTGCCAGCAGCTTACGGCCGCGGGAGGGCCTCGAGTACAATGAGCAGTTCTTC. The chain carries TRBV7-8 and TRBJ2-1, with TRBD2 matching over 9 bases. CDR3 length: 18 residues. V lost 2 bases to trimming and J lost 4 bases; unmatched junction nucleotides: 12. Germline CDR1 SGHVS, CDR2 FQNEAQ.

This clonotype was picked up many times. This sequence joins TRBV20-1 and TRBJ2-4; D gene unclear. CDR1 and CDR2 (germline): DFQATT, SNEGSKA (reference sequence). CDR3 length: 12 amino acids. The V end was cut by 4 bases, the J end by 1 base, with 5 bases between. The CDR3 DNA reads TGCAGTGCTATTGAGGCCAAAAACATTCAGTACTTC. Protein product: CSAIEAKNIQYF.

This clonotype appeared many times. J is TRBJ2-3 and V is TRBV20-1; D remains ambiguous. The V and J ends lost 0 bases and 2 bases respectively, with 12 bases between them. The CDR3 sequence is 15 residues long. CDR1 is DFQATT, CDR2 SNEGSKA, per germline (reference sequence). CDR3 protein: CSARDATLATDTQYF. Here the CDR3 DNA reads TGCAGTGCTAGAGATGCTACCCTCGCCACAGATACGCAGTATTTT.

The sample holds many counts of this clonotype. A read error is likely, as this CDR3 ends without the conserved phenylalanine or tryptophan. This chain uses TRBV5-1 with TRBJ2-7; D is uncertain. CDR3 size: 14 residues. The V and J ends lost 5 bases and 4 bases respectively, with 16 bases between them. Looked up from germline, CDR1 is SGHRS and CDR2 is YFSETQ. The CDR3: CASRRTSGPYEQYL. DNA for the CDR3: TGCGCCAGCAGGAGGACCTCGGGCCCTTACGAGCAGTACCTC.

This clonotype was seen more than once but under ten times. The V gene is TRBV11-1, the J gene TRBJ2-7, with a possible D match to TRBD2 (5 bases). This CDR3 spans 15 amino acids. CDR1 SGHAT and CDR2 FQDESV come from the germline V gene (reference sequence). V was trimmed by 2 bases and J by 0 bases, leaving 11 bases between them. The CDR3 reads CASSLRGGLSYEQYF. The DNA of the CDR3 is TGTGCCAGCAGCTTACGTGGCGGACTCTCCTACGAGCAGTACTTC.

The rearrangement joins TRBV7-8 to TRBJ2-2; 7 bases agree with TRBD1. V shed 4 bases and J 4 bases; nucleotides not matched to a gene: 12. The CDR3 consists of 17 residues. Per the germline V gene, CDR1 is SGHVS and CDR2 is FQNEAQ. The CDR3 protein is CASSSRQGRRVTGELFF. The CDR3 region has the DNA TGTGCCAGCAGCTCTCGACAGGGAAGGAGAGTCACCGGGGAGCTGTTTTTT.

This clonotype was counted a few times. V gene TRBV4-3 combines with J gene TRBJ2-2; unclear D gene. The germline V gene has CDR1 LGHNA and CDR2 YSLEER. The CDR3 runs 14 residues. The V end lost 5 bases, the J end lost 6 bases, and 13 bases lay between the germline ends. CDR3 nucleotides: TGCGCCAGCAGCGACGAACCCCTAGCCGGGGAGCTGTTTTTT. Its translation: CASSDEPLAGELFF.

This clonotype was counted between two and nine times. This chain joins TRBV28 and TRBJ2-7; D is unclear. Trimming shortened V by 3 bases and J by 5 bases, and 8 bases separated the two germline ends. The CDR3 has 12 residues. Germline CDR1 is MDHEN and CDR2 is SYDVKM. Here the CDR3 reads CASSFGPNEQYF. The CDR3 DNA reads TGTGCCAGCAGTTTTGGTCCCAACGAGCAGTACTTC.

The V and J genes are TRBV5-8 and TRBJ2-7; the match to TRBD2 covers 8 bases. The germline CDR1 and CDR2 sequences are SGHTS and YDEGEE. The CDR3 is 13 amino acids. The trim removed 9 bases at V and 4 bases at J, leaving 9 bases unmatched. CDR3 sequence: CAMSPGTRYEQYF. Here the CDR3 DNA reads TGTGCCATGAGCCCGGGGACTAGATACGAGCAGTACTTC. Full variable domain (missing parts from reference TRBV5-8 and TRBJ2-7): EAGVTQSPTHLIKTRGQQATLRCSPISGHTSVYWYQQALGLGLQFLLWYDEGEERNRGNFPPRFSGRQFPNYSSELNVNALELEDSALYLCAMSPGTRYEQYFGPGTRLTVT.

This clonotype was seen more than once but under ten times. The V and J genes are TRBV29-1 and TRBJ2-1; tentatively, D is TRBD1 or TRBD2 (5 bases each). Germline V lookup: CDR1 SQVTM, CDR2 ANQGSEA. This CDR3 has 15 amino acids. The germline V and J ends were trimmed by 5 bases and 7 bases, with 21 bases remaining between them. The CDR3 DNA sequence: TGCAGCGTTCTCCGGGACGCGCGCCGGTTGAATGAGCAGTTCTTC. Translation: CSVLRDARRLNEQFF.

This clonotype has more than one count but fewer than ten. The rearrangement links TRBV19 to TRBJ2-2; 9 nucleotides agree with TRBD2. The CDR3 is made up of 19 amino acids. The V segment lost 1 base and the J segment 7 bases; nucleotides outside the gene matches: 16. Looked up from germline, CDR1 is LNHDA and CDR2 is SQIVND (reference sequence). This CDR3 reads CASSIAVWKRGVLGGELFF. The CDR3 DNA reads TGTGCCAGTAGTATAGCGGTTTGGAAGCGGGGGGTTCTTGGCGGGGAGCTGTTTTTT.

This clonotype was counted many times. The rearrangement joins TRBV12-3 or TRBV12-4 to TRBJ2-5, with 13 positions matching TRBD2. This CDR3 is built from 15 residues. V lost 6 bases, J lost 6 bases, and 7 bases stayed unmatched. In DNA, the CDR3 is TGTGCCAGCAGCACCCGGACTAGCGGGAGAAAGACCCAGTACTTC. This gives the protein CASSTRTSGRKTQYF.